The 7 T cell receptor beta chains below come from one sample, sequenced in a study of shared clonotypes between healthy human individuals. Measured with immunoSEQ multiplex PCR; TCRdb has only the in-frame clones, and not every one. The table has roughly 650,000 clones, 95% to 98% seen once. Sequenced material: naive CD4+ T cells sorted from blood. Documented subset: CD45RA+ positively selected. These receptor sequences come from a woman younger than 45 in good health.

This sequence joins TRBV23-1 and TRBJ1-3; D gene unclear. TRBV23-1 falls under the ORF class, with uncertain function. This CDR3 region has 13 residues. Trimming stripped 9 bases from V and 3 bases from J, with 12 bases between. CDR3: CASWTVGGNTIYF. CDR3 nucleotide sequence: TGCGCCAGTTGGACCGTGGGTGGAAACACCATATATTTT.

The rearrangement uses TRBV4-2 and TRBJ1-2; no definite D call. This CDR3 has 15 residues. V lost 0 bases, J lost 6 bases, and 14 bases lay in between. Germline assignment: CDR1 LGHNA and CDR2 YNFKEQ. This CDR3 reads CASSQDGAAADGYTF. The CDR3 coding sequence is TGTGCCAGCAGCCAAGACGGAGCCGCCGCGGATGGCTACACCTTC.

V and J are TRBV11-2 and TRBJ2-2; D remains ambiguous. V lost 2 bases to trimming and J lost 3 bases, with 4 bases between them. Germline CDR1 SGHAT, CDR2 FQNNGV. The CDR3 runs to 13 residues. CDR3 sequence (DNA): TGTGCCAGCAGCTTACAATACACCGGGGAGCTGTTTTTT. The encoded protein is CASSLQYTGELFF.

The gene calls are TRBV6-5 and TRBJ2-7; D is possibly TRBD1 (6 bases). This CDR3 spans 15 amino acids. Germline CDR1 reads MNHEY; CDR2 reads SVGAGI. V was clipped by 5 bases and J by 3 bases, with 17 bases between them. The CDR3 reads CASSRPRQDLYEQYF. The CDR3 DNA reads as TGTGCCAGCAGTCGCCCGAGACAGGACCTCTACGAGCAGTACTTC.

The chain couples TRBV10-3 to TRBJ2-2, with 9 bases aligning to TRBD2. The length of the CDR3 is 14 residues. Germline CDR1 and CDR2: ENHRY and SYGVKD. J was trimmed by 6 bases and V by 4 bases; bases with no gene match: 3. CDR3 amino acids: CAISAAGGSGELFF. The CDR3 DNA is TGTGCCATCAGTGCGGCGGGAGGGTCCGGGGAGCTGTTTTTT.

The CDR3 loop is CASSRGEGLNTGELFF. CDR3 sequence (DNA): TGCGCCAGCAGCCGGGGGGAGGGGCTCAACACCGGGGAGCTGTTTTTT. The V and J genes are TRBV4-1 and TRBJ2-2, with TRBD2 matching 7 bases. The germline V gene encodes CDR1 MGHRA and CDR2 YSYEKL. V shed 4 bases and J 2 bases; nucleotides not matched to a gene: 7. CDR3 size: 16 residues.

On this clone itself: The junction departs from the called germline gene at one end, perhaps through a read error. The CDR3 protein is CASSLGQGVSHEQYF. The CDR3 nucleotides are TGTGCCAGCAGCTTAGGACAGGGGGTCTCCCACGAGCAGTACTTC. V and J are TRBV7-9 and TRBJ2-7; 9 bases map to TRBD1. Germline V gene data show CDR1 as SEHNR and CDR2 as FQNEAQ (reference sequence). There are 15 residues in the CDR3.